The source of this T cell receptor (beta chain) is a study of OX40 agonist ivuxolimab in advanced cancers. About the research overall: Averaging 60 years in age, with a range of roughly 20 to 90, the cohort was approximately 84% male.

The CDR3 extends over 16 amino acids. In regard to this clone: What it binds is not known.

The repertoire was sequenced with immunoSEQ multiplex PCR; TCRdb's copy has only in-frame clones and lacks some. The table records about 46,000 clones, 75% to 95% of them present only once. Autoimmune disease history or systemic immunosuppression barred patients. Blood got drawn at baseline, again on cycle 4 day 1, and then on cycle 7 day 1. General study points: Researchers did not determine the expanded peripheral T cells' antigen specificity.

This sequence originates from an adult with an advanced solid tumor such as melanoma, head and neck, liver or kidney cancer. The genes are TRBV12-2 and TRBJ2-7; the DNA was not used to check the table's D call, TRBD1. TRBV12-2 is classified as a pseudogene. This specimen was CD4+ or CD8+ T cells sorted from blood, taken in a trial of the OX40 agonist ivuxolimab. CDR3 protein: CASRLVRDRALYEQYF. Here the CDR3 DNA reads TGTGCAAGTCGCTTAGTACGGGACAGGGCACTTTACGAGCAGTACTTC.